Presented here are 3 T cell receptor beta chains from one specimen sequenced in a study of CD8+ T cells in alopecia areata. Described treatment: oral pan-JAK inhibitor, 5-10 mg twice daily. As the sequencing template, cDNA was produced by extracting RNA and reverse transcribing it. The data were produced by immunoSEQ multiplex PCR, yet TCRdb's version contains in-frame clones alone and is incomplete. The table has 250,000 to 300,000 clones, about 62% seen once; the top ten hold about 1.8%. The material sequenced was CD4+ T cells sorted from blood, taken at week 24, from a patient treated with tofacitinib. All receptors come from a human donor with alopecia areata.

This sequence joins TRBV7-2 and TRBJ2-1; TRBD2 is a possible D gene (5 bases). This CDR3 region has 16 residues. V gave up 7 bases and J gave up 0 bases, with 16 bases separating them. Looked up from germline, CDR1 is SGHTA and CDR2 is FQGNSA. This CDR3 reads CASTYKTGSSYNEQFF. The CDR3 nucleotides read TGTGCCAGCACCTATAAAACTGGGAGCTCCTACAATGAGCAGTTCTTC.

This clone was detected only a few times. This chain links TRBV29-1 with TRBJ2-2, with D perhaps TRBD1 (6 bases). The CDR3 totals 11 residues. V was shortened by 7 bases and J by 8 bases, with 11 bases between the two germline ends. Germline CDR1 is SQVTM and CDR2 is ANQGSEA. Here the CDR3 reads CSADRSGELFF. The DNA of the CDR3 is TGCAGCGCCGACAGGAGTGGGGAGCTGTTTTTT.

The rearrangement links TRBV4-1 to TRBJ2-1; tentative D call: TRBD1 (5 bases). The germline CDR1 and CDR2 sequences are MGHRA and YSYEKL. With 0 bases removed from V and 12 bases from J, the gap between germline ends came to 15 bases. CDR3 length equals 14 residues. The DNA for the CDR3 is TGCGCCAGCAGCCAAGAACGACAGTCGGATGGGCAGTTCTTC. Its protein product is CASSQERQSDGQFF.